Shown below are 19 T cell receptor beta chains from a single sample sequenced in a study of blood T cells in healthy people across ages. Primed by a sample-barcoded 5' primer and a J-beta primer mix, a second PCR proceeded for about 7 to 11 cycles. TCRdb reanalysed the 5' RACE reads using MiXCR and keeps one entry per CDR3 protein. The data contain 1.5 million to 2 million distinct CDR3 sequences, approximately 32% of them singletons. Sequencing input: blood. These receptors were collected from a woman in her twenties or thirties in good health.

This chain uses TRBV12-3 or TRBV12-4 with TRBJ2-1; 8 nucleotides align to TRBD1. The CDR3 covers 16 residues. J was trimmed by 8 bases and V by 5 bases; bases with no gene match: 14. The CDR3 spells CASSLNLRGRFDEQFF. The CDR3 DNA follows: TGTGCCAGCAGTCTCAACCTCAGGGGGCGGTTTGATGAGCAGTTCTTC.

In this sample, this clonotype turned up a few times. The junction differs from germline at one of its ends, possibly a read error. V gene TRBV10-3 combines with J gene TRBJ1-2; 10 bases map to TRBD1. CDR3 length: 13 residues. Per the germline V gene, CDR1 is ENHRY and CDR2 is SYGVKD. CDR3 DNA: TGTGCCATCACTGAGGGACAGGGGCCTGGCTACACCTTC. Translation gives CAITEGQGPGYTF.

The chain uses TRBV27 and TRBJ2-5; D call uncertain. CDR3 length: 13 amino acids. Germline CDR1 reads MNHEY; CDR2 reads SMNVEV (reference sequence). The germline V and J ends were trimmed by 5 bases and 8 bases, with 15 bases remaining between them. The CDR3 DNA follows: TGTGCCAGCAGTCCCACCTCGGTGGGAACCCAGTACTTC. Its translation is CASSPTSVGTQYF.

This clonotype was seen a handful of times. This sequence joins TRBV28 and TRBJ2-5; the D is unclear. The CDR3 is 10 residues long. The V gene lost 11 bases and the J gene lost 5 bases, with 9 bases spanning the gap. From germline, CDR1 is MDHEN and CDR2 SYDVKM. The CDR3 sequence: CASADETQYF. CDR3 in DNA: TGTGCCTCAGCAGATGAGACCCAGTACTTC.

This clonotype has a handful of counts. CDR3 sequence: CATQDRSDTGELFF. In nucleotides, the CDR3 is TGCGCCACCCAAGACAGGTCTGACACCGGGGAGCTGTTTTTT. The chain carries TRBV10-1 and TRBJ2-2; D may be TRBD1 (6 bases). V gave up 10 bases and J gave up 3 bases, with 15 bases separating them. This CDR3 is 14 amino acids long. Looked up from germline, CDR1 is WNHNN and CDR2 is SYGVQD (reference sequence).

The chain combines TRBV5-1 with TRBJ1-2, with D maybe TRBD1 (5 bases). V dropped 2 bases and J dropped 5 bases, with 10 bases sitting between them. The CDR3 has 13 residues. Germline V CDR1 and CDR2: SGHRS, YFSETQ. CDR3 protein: CASSLSGQYGYTF. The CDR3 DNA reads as TGCGCCAGCAGCTTATCAGGGCAGTATGGCTACACCTTC.

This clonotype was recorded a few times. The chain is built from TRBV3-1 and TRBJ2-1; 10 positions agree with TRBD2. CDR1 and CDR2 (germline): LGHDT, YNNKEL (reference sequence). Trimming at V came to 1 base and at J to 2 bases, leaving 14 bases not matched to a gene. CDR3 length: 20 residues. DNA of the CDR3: TGTGCCAGCAGCCAAGTCGCGGGAGCGGGAGGGCCCCAACCCTACAATGAGCAGTTCTTC. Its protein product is CASSQVAGAGGPQPYNEQFF.

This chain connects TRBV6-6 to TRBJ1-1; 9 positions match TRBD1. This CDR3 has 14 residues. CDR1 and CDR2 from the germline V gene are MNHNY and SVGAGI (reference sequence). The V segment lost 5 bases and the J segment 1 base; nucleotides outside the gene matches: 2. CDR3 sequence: CASSGQGTNTEAFF. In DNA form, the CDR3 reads TGTGCCAGCAGTGGACAGGGGACGAACACTGAAGCTTTCTTT.

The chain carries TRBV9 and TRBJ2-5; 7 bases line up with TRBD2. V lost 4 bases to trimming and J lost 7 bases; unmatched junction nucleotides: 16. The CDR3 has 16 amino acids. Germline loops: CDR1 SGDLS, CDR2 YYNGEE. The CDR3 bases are TGTGCCAGCAGCCCCACGAGCGGGGACGTCCGTACGACCCAGTACTTC. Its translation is CASSPTSGDVRTTQYF.

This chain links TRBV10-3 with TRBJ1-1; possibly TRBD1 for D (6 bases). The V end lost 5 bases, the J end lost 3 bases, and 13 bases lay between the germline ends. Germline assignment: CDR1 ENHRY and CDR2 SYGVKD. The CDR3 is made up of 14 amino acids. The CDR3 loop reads CAISFRDTDTEAFF. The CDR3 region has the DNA TGTGCCATCAGTTTCCGGGACACGGACACTGAAGCTTTCTTT.

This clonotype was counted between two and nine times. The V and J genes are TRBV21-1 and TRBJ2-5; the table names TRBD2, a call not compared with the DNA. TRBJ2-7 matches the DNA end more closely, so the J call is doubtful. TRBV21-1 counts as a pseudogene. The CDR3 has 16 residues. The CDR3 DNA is TGTGCCAGCAGCACCCCGCCCGGGCTAGCGGGACACGAGCAGTACTTC. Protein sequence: CASSTPPGLAGHEQYF.

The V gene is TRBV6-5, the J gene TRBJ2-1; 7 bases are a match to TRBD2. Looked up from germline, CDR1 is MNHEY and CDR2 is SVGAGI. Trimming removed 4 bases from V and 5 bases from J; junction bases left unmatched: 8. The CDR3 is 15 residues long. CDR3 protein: CASSSIGLGDNEQFF. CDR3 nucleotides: TGTGCCAGCAGTTCGATCGGACTAGGGGACAATGAGCAGTTCTTC.

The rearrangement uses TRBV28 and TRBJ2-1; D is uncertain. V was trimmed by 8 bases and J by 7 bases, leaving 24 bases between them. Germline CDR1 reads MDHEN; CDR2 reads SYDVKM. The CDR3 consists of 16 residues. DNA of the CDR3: TGTGCCAGCGGGCATACGCCCGGAACGTGGAAAAATGAGCAGTTCTTC. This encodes CASGHTPGTWKNEQFF.

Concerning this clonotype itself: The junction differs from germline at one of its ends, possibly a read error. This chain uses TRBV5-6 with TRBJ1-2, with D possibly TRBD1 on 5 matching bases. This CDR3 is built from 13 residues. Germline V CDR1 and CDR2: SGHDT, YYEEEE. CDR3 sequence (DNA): TGTGCCAACAGCATGGGACGGAGTTATGGCTACACCTTC. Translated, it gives CANSMGRSYGYTF. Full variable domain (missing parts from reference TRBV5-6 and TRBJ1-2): DAGVTQSPTHLIKTRGQQVTLRCSPKSGHDTVSWYQQALGQGPQFIFQYYEEEERQRGNFPDRFSGHQFPNYSSELNVNALLLGDSALYLCANSMGRSYGYTFGSGTRLTVV.

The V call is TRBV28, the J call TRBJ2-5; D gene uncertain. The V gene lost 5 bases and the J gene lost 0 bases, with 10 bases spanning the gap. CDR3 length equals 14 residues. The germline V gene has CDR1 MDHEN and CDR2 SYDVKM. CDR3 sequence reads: CASSPNWDQETQYF. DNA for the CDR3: TGTGCCAGCAGTCCTAACTGGGACCAAGAGACCCAGTACTTC.

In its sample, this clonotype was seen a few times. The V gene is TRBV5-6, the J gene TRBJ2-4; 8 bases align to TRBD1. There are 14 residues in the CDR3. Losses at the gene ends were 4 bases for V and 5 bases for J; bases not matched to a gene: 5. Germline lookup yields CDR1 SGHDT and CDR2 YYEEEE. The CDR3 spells CASSTGQEENIQYF. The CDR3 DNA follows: TGTGCCAGCAGCACGGGACAGGAGGAAAACATTCAGTACTTC.

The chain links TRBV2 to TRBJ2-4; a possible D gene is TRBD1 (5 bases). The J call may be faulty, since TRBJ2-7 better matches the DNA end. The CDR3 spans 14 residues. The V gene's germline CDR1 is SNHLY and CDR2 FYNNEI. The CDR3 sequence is CASNHRSFSYEQYF. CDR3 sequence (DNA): TGTGCCAGCAATCACAGGAGTTTCTCCTACGAGCAGTACTTC.

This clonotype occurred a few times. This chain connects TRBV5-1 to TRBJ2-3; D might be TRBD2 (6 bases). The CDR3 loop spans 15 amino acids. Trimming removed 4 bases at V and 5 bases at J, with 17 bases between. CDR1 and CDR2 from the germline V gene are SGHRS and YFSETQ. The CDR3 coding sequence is TGCGCCAGCAGCATACGCTTCGAGGAGGGAGATACGCAGTATTTT. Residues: CASSIRFEEGDTQYF.

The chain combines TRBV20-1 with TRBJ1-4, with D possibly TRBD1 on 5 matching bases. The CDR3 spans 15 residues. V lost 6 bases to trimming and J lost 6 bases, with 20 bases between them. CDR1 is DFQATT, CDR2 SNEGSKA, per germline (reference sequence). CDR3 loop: CSADPGGDGDEKLFF. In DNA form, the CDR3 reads TGCAGTGCCGACCCGGGCGGGGACGGTGATGAAAAACTGTTTTTT.